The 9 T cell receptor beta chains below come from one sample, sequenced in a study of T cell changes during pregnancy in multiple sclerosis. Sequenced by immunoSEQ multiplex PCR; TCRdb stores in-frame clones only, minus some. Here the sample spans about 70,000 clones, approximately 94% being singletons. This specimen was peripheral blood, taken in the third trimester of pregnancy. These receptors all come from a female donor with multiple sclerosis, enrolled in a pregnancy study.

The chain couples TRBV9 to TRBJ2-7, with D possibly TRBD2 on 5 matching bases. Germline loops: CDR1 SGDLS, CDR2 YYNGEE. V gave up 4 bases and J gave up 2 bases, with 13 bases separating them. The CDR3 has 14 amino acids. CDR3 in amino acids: CASSTWPGTYEQYF. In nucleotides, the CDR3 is TGTGCCAGCAGCACCTGGCCCGGGACCTACGAGCAGTACTTC.

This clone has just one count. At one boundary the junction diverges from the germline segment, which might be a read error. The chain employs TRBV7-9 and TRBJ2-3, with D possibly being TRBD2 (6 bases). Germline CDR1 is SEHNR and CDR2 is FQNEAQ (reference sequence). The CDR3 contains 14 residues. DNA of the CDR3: TGTGCCAGCAGTTTAGGACTGGGGGGAGATACGCAGTATTTT. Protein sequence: CASSLGLGGDTQYF.

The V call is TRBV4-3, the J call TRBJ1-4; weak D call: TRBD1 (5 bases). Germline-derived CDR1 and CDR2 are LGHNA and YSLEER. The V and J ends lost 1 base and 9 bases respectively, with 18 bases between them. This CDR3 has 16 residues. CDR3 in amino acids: CASSQVRVLWGQKLFF. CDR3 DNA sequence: TGCGCCAGCAGCCAAGTAAGGGTCCTTTGGGGCCAAAAACTGTTTTTT.

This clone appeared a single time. CDR3 in DNA: TGTGCCAGCAGTCCCCTGATGGAGCAGAGTGAAAAACTGTTTTTT. Translated, it gives CASSPLMEQSEKLFF. This chain joins TRBV27 and TRBJ1-4; D unclear. V was trimmed by 5 bases and J by 7 bases, leaving 17 bases between them. In germline, CDR1 is MNHEY, CDR2 SMNVEV (reference sequence). CDR3 length: 15 amino acids.

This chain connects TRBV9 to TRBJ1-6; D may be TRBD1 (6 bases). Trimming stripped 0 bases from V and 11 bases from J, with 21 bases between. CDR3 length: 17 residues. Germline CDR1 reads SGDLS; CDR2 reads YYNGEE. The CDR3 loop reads CASSVGKGPTAGAPLHF. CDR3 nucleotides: TGTGCCAGCAGCGTAGGAAAGGGGCCTACCGCAGGGGCACCCCTCCACTTT.

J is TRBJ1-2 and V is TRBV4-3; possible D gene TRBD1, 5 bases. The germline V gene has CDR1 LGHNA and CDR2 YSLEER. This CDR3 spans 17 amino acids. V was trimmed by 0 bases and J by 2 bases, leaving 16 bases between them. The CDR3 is CASSQERGGLGNYGYTF. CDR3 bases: TGCGCCAGCAGCCAAGAGCGGGGGGGATTGGGAAACTATGGCTACACCTTC.

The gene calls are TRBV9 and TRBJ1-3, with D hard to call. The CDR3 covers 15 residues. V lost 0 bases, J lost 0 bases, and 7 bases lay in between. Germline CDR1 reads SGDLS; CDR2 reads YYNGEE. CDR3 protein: CASSVGAGSGNTIYF. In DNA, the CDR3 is TGTGCCAGCAGCGTAGGAGCAGGCTCTGGAAACACCATATATTTT.

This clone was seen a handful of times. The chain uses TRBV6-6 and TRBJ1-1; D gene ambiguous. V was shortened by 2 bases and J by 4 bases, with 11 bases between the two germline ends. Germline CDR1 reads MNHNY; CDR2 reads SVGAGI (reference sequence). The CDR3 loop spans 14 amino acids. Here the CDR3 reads CASSYEVGGTEAFF. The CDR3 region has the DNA TGTGCCAGCAGTTACGAGGTGGGTGGCACTGAAGCTTTCTTT.

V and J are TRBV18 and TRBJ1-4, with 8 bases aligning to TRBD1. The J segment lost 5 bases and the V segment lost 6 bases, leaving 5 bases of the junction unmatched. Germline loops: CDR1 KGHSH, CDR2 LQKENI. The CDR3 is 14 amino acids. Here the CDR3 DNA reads TGTGCCAGCTCTCGAGGACAGGGAAATGAAAAACTGTTTTTT. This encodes CASSRGQGNEKLFF.